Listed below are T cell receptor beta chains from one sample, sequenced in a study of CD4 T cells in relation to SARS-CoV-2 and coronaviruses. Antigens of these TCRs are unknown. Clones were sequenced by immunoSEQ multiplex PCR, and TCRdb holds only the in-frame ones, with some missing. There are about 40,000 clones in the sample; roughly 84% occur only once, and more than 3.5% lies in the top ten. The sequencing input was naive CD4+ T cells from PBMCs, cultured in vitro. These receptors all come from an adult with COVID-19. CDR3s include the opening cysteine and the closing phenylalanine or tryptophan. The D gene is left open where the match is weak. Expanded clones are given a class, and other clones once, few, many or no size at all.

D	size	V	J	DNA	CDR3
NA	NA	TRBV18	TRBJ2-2	TGTGCCAGCTCGTCCTTGGCAGAAACGAACACCGGGGAGCTGTTTTTT	CASSSLAETNTGELFF
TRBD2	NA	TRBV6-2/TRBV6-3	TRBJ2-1	TGTGCCAGCAGTTCACTCTCGACTAGCGGTGTGAACAATGAGCAGTTCTTC	CASSSLSTSGVNNEQFF
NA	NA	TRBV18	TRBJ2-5	TGTGCCAGCTCACCAGGAGGCCAAGAGACCCAGTACTTC	CASSPGGQETQYF
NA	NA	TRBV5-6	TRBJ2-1	TGTGCCAGCAGCGTACGACTTGGAAGCTCCTACAATGAGCAGTTCTTC	CASSVRLGSSYNEQFF
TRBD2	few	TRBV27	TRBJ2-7	TGTGCCAGCAGTGGACTCTATTTGGCTAGCGGGAACTACGAGCAGTACTTC	CASSGLYLASGNYEQYF
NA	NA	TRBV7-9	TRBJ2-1	TGTGCCAGCAGCTTAGAGTGGTCAGAGAGCTCCTACAATGAGCAGTTCTTC	CASSLEWSESSYNEQFF
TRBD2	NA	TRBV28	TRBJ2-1	TGTGCCAGCAGTTCCCCAGGCTTTCTTACTAGCGGGTTCAATGAGCAGTTCTTC	CASSSPGFLTSGFNEQFF
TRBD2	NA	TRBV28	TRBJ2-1	TGTGCCAGCAGTTTACCGTCCCGTAGCGGGCCCTCGTACAATGAGCAGTTCTTC	CASSLPSRSGPSYNEQFF
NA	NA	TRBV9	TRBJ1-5	TGTGCCAGCAGCCCAGGGATGGTGGAGCAGCCCCAGCATTTT	CASSPGMVEQPQHF
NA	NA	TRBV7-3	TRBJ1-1	TGTGCCAGCAGCTTAAGTCCCTGGGGCACTGAAGCTTTCTTT	CASSLSPWGTEAFF
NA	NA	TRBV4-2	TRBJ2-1	TGTGCCAGCAGCCAAGATTTCAGCTCCTACAATGAGCAGTTCTTC	CASSQDFSSYNEQFF
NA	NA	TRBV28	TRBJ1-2	TGTGCCAGCAGTTTATATCGGGGGACCTATGGCTACACCTTC	CASSLYRGTYGYTF
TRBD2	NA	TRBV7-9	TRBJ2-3	TGTGCCAGCAACCTCGGGGTGGCTAGCGGGAGCCCAGATACGCAGTATTTT	CASNLGVASGSPDTQYF
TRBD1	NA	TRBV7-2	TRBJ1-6	TGTGCCAGCAGCTTTTCCGGGACAGGGGGCGAACCCCTCCACTTT	CASSFSGTGGEPLHF
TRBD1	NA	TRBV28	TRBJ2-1	TGTGCCAGCAGCCCGTCGACAGGGCGGAATGAGCAGTTCTTC	CASSPSTGRNEQFF
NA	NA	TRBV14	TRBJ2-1	TGTGCCAGCAGCATACTAGCTGGCAATGAGCAGTTCTTC	CASSILAGNEQFF
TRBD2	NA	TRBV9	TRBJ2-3	TGTGCCAGCAGCATGCGGACTAGCGGGAGTACAGATACGCAGTATTTT	CASSMRTSGSTDTQYF
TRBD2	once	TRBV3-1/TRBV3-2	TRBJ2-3	TGTGCCAGCAGCCTCTTTGGCGCGGGAGCTACAGATACGCAGTATTTT	CASSLFGAGATDTQYF
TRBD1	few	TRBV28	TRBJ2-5	TGTGCCAGCAGTTCCGGGACAGGGGATGTGGAGACCCAGTACTTC	CASSSGTGDVETQYF
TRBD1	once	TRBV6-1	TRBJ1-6	TGTGCCAGCAGTGAAGCCGACAGGGTTAGTGGTTCACCCCTCCACTTT	CASSEADRVSGSPLHF
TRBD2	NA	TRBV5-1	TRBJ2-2	TGCGCCAGCAGCTACCTAGCGGGAGGGGTCGGGGAGCTGTTTTTT	CASSYLAGGVGELFF
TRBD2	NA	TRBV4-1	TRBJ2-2	TGCGCCAGCAGCCAAGGGCTAGCGGGAAAGATCGGGGAGCTGTTTTTT	CASSQGLAGKIGELFF
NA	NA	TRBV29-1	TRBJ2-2	TGCAGCGTTGCCCGGGTTCTAGGGTCGAACACCGGGGAGCTGTTTTTT	CSVARVLGSNTGELFF
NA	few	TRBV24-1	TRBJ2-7	TGTGCCACCAGTGATCTCAACAGGGAACAGTACTTC	CATSDLNREQYF
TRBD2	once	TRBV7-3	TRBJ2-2	TGTGCCAGCAGCTTAGGACTAGCGGGAGCTGGGGAGCTGTTTTTT	CASSLGLAGAGELFF
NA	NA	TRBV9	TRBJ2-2	TGTGCCAGCAGCGTACAGGGTACCGGGGAGCTGTTTTTT	CASSVQGTGELFF
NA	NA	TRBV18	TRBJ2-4	TGTGCCAGCTCACCACGGGCTACAGTCAGAGGGCACATTCAGTACTTC	CASSPRATVRGHIQYF
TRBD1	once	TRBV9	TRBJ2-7	TGTGCCAGCAGCCTAGGACAGGGGGCGGGCTACGAGCAGTACTTC	CASSLGQGAGYEQYF
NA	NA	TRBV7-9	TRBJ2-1	TGTGCCAGCAGCTTAGCGTGGCAGTACTACAATGAGCAGTTCTTC	CASSLAWQYYNEQFF
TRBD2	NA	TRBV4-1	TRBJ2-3	TGCGCCAGCAGCCGGACTAGCGGGAGATCAGATACGCAGTATTTT	CASSRTSGRSDTQYF
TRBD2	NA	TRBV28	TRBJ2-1	TGTGCCAGCAGTTTCGCGGGAGCGGTTAATGAGCAGTTCTTC	CASSFAGAVNEQFF
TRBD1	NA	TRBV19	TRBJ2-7	TGTGCCAGTAGTATCTCCCCCGGGACAGGGCGCTACGAGCAGTACTTC	CASSISPGTGRYEQYF
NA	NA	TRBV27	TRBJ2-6	TGTGCCAGCAGTGGAGGGACGGCTGGGGCCAACGTCCTGACTTTC	CASSGGTAGANVLTF
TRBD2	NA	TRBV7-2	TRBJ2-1	TGTGCCAGCAGCTTATCTCTTAGCGGGAGCTCCTACAATGAGCAGTTCTTC	CASSLSLSGSSYNEQFF
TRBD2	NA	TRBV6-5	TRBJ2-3	TGTGCCAGCAGGGCCGGGACTAACACAGATACGCAGTATTTT	CASRAGTNTDTQYF
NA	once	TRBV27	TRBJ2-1	TGTGCCAGCAGTTTATCGACCCACCACAATGAGCAGTTCTTC	CASSLSTHHNEQFF
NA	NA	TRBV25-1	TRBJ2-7	TGTGCCAGCGGGATAAGCTCCTACGAGCAGTACTTC	CASGISSYEQYF
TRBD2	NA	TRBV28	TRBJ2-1	TGTGCCAGCAGTCCCTCTAAGCGGGGGCCATACAATGAGCAGTTCTTC	CASSPSKRGPYNEQFF
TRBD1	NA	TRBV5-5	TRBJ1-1	TGTGCCAGCAGCTACGGGACAGGGGGTAGCTTTGAAGCTTTCTTT	CASSYGTGGSFEAFF
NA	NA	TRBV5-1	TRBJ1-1	TGCGCCAGCAGCTCAATAACAGGGCCCACTGAAGCTTTCTTT	CASSSITGPTEAFF
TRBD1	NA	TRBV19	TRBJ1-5	TGTGCCAGTAGTATAGTGGGACAGGGCGACAATCAGCCCCAGCATTTT	CASSIVGQGDNQPQHF
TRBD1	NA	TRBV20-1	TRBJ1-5	TGCAGTGCTAGTGACAGGGGGCGCGACAATCAGCCCCAGCATTTT	CSASDRGRDNQPQHF
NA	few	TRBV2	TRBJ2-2	TGTGCCAGCAGGAGGGAGGAAACCGGGGAGCTGTTTTTT	CASRREETGELFF
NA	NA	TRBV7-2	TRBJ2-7	TGTGCCAGCAGCTTATTTTTTCGGGTTAGGGCTCGCTCCTACGAGCAGTACTTC	CASSLFFRVRARSYEQYF
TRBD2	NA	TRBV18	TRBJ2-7	TGTGCCAGCTCACCACAGGGAGGGGTTGACTACGAGCAGTACTTC	CASSPQGGVDYEQYF
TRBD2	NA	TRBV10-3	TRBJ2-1	TGTGCCATCAGTGAGGGACTAGCGGGAGTCTACAATGAGCAGTTCTTC	CAISEGLAGVYNEQFF
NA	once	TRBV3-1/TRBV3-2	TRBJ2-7	TGTGCCAGCAGCCAAGGCGGCGGAGCACTCTACGAGCAGTACTTC	CASSQGGGALYEQYF
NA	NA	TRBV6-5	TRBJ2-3	TGTGCCAGCCGAAGGGGCACAGATACGCAGTATTTT	CASRRGTDTQYF
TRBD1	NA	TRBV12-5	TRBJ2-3	TGTGCTAGTGGTTTGGGCAGGGGGTACACAGATACGCAGTATTTT	CASGLGRGYTDTQYF
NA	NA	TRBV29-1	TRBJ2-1	TGCAGCGTCGCCGATCTCTTGGCGGGCAATGAGCAGTTCTTC	CSVADLLAGNEQFF
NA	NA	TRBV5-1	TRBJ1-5	TGCGCCAGCAGCTTGGGAGGGAACAATCAGCCCCAGCATTTT	CASSLGGNNQPQHF
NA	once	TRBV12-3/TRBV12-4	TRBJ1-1	TGTGCCAGCAGCCGGGCCTTGGGCACTGAAGCTTTCTTT	CASSRALGTEAFF
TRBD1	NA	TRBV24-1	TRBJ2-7	TGTGCCACCAGTGATCCACGACAGGGTTCCTACGAGCAGTACTTC	CATSDPRQGSYEQYF
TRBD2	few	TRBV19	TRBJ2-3	TGTGCCAGTAGTATGGGACTAGCGGGATTCGCAGATACGCAGTATTTT	CASSMGLAGFADTQYF
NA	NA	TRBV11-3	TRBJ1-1	TGTGCCAGCAGCATGGGACAAAGCACTGAAGCTTTCTTT	CASSMGQSTEAFF
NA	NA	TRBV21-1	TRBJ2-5	TGTGCCAGCAGCAAAGCCCCACTAGCGGGAGCCCCAGAGACCCAGTACTTC	CASSKAPLAGAPETQYF
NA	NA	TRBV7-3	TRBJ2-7	TGTGCCAGCAGCCCGAACTCCGGGAGCCAATACGAGCAGTACTTC	CASSPNSGSQYEQYF
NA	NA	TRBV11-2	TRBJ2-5	TGTGCCAGCAGCTTTTCTGTAGAGACCCAGTACTTC	CASSFSVETQYF
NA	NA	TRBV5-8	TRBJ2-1	TGTGCCAGCAGCTTGGGCCCTTGGACTACGCGAGGGTCTGGGCAGTTCTTC	CASSLGPWTTRGSGQFF
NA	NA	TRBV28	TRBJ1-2	TGTGCCAGCGGTCACCCGCAGGGCGGGCAGAGGAACTATGGCTACACCTTC	CASGHPQGGQRNYGYTF